One sample yielded the 25 T cell receptor beta chains listed below, sequenced in a study of T cells in localized non-small cell lung cancer. Produced via immunoSEQ multiplex PCR; TCRdb's table is partial and in-frame only. The data show around 140,000 clones, about 89% seen once. The specimen was peripheral blood, collected before any cancer treatment. The source of these receptors is an older female donor with stage I lung adenocarcinoma.

The chain carries TRBV19 and TRBJ2-7; no firm D call. The germline V gene encodes CDR1 LNHDA and CDR2 SQIVND (reference sequence). There are 14 residues in the CDR3. V dropped 2 bases and J dropped 3 bases, with 11 bases sitting between them. This CDR3 is CASSILGPHYEQYF. Written as DNA, the CDR3 is TGTGCCAGTAGTATACTAGGACCGCACTACGAGCAGTACTTC.

The chain joins TRBV10-3 to TRBJ2-2; D unresolved. The V end lost 0 bases, the J end lost 2 bases, and 4 bases lay between the germline ends. The length of the CDR3 is 14 residues. Germline V gene lookup returns CDR1 ENHRY and CDR2 SYGVKD. DNA of the CDR3: TGTGCCATCAGTGAGTCAGTAAACACCGGGGAGCTGTTTTTT. Its translation: CAISESVNTGELFF.

The chain has TRBV28 and TRBJ2-5, with D hard to call. Between the trimmed V and J ends, which lost 3 bases and 1 base, there was a span of 18 bases. This CDR3 contains 17 residues. The germline V gene has CDR1 MDHEN and CDR2 SYDVKM. The chain's CDR3 is CASSFFDSHPVQETQYF. CDR3 coding DNA: TGTGCCAGCAGTTTTTTTGACTCTCACCCGGTCCAAGAGACCCAGTACTTC.

The CDR3 region has the DNA TGTGCCAGCAGCTTAACGTCAGGGGTCTCCAATGAGCAGTTCTTC. Translated, it gives CASSLTSGVSNEQFF. This sequence joins TRBV7-3 and TRBJ2-1; perhaps TRBD1 as D (6 bases). V was clipped by 0 bases and J by 6 bases, with 12 bases between them. Germline CDR1 reads SGHTA; CDR2 reads FQGTGA. This CDR3 has 15 residues.

The chain is built from TRBV7-9 and TRBJ1-4; 7 positions match TRBD1. CDR1 and CDR2 (germline): SEHNR, FQNEAQ (reference sequence). The junction had 7 bases not matched to a gene; V was cut back by 2 bases and J by 4 bases. The CDR3 is 16 residues long. The chain's CDR3 is CASSLWGRDSNEKLFF. Written as DNA, the CDR3 is TGTGCCAGCAGCTTATGGGGCCGGGACAGTAATGAAAAACTGTTTTTT. Full variable domain (remainder filled in from reference TRBV7-9 and TRBJ1-4): DTGVSQNPRHKITKRGQNVTFRCDPISEHNRLYWYRQTLGQGPEFLTYFQNEAQLEKSRLLSDRFSAERPKGSFSTLEIQRTEQGDSAMYLCASSLWGRDSNEKLFFGSGTQLSVL.

The genes are TRBV5-1 and TRBJ2-1; tentatively, D is TRBD2 (6 bases). V lost 1 base to trimming and J lost 9 bases, with 14 bases between them. Germline V gene lookup returns CDR1 SGHRS and CDR2 YFSETQ. This CDR3 region has 14 residues. In nucleotides, the CDR3 is TGCGCCAGCAGCTTGATGGGGGGATGGAGTGAGCAGTTCTTC. It is translated as CASSLMGGWSEQFF.

J is TRBJ2-1 and V is TRBV29-1; TRBD2 might be the D (6 bases). Germline V gene sequence: CDR1 SQVTM, CDR2 ANQGSEA. CDR3 size: 14 residues. V was cut by 6 bases and J by 0 bases, with 12 bases left in between. CDR3 sequence reads: CSVRDGGSYNEQFF. CDR3 sequence (DNA): TGCAGCGTCCGAGACGGGGGCTCCTACAATGAGCAGTTCTTC.

Written as DNA, the CDR3 is TGTGCCAGCAGCTTGGCTCAGGGTTTTTACTACAATGAGCAGTTCTTC. Its protein product is CASSLAQGFYYNEQFF. The rearrangement joins TRBV5-5 to TRBJ2-1, with a weak D call TRBD1 (5 bases). The germline V gene has CDR1 SGHKS and CDR2 YYEKEE (reference sequence). The CDR3 extends over 16 amino acids. Trimming removed 0 bases from V and 3 bases from J, with 13 bases in between.

This chain connects TRBV10-3 to TRBJ2-3; TRBD2 aligns across 10 bases. Germline trimming cut 6 bases from V and 4 bases from J; bases unmatched to any gene: 16. This CDR3 is 18 amino acids long. From germline, CDR1 is ENHRY and CDR2 SYGVKD. The CDR3 sequence is CAIRKGFGLAGDADTQYF. The DNA for the CDR3 is TGTGCCATCAGAAAAGGGTTTGGGCTAGCGGGAGATGCAGATACGCAGTATTTT.

This clone was observed a single time. The J gene is TRBJ1-3, the V gene TRBV6-6; D is unclear. V was shortened by 2 bases and J by 1 base, with 9 bases between the two germline ends. The CDR3 runs to 15 residues. In germline, CDR1 is MNHNY, CDR2 SVGAGI (reference sequence). The CDR3 protein is CASSYVAGSGNTIYF. The CDR3 region has the DNA TGTGCCAGCAGTTACGTGGCAGGATCTGGAAACACCATATATTTT.

The chain couples TRBV7-3 to TRBJ2-1; no definite D call. CDR1 is SGHTA, CDR2 FQGTGA, per germline. The CDR3 is made up of 15 amino acids. The V end lost 5 bases, the J end lost 3 bases, and 14 bases lay between the germline ends. CDR3 in amino acids: CASSRFDTGYNEQFF. The CDR3, as DNA: TGTGCCAGCAGCCGCTTTGACACTGGCTACAATGAGCAGTTCTTC.

This sequence joins TRBV10-1 and TRBJ2-7; D may be TRBD1 or TRBD2 (5 bases each). V lost 4 bases and J 0 bases, leaving 22 bases between the germline ends. CDR3 length: 18 amino acids. The germline CDR1 and CDR2 sequences are WNHNN and SYGVQD (reference sequence). CDR3 DNA: TGCGCCAGCAGTGCCGGGACGGCCAATTACCTAAGCTCCTACGAGCAGTACTTC. Translation: CASSAGTANYLSSYEQYF.

V is TRBV28 and J is TRBJ1-2, with TRBD1 identical over 9 bases. Germline V gene sequence: CDR1 MDHEN, CDR2 SYDVKM. Trimming cost V 4 bases and J 4 bases; bases outside gene matches: 4. The CDR3 is 14 amino acids. The DNA of the CDR3 is TGTGCCAGCAGTTCGGACAGGGGCCGCTATGGCTACACCTTC. It translates to CASSSDRGRYGYTF.

The rearrangement joins TRBV5-1 to TRBJ1-1; D gene uncertain. This CDR3 is built from 14 residues. Trimming took 0 bases from V and 1 from J, leaving 7 bases between them. Germline V lookup: CDR1 SGHRS, CDR2 YFSETQ. The CDR3 sequence: CASSLVAENTEAFF. The CDR3 DNA is TGCGCCAGCAGCTTGGTTGCGGAGAACACTGAAGCTTTCTTT.

The chain uses TRBV27 and TRBJ1-2, with D perhaps TRBD1 (5 bases). Trimming shortened V by 3 bases and J by 2 bases, and 10 bases separated the two germline ends. The CDR3 runs to 14 residues. CDR1 and CDR2 from the germline V gene are MNHEY and SMNVEV (reference sequence). This chain's CDR3 is CASSFFGGNYGYTF. The CDR3 DNA reads TGTGCCAGCAGTTTTTTTGGGGGGAACTATGGCTACACCTTC.

This clone was picked up one time. The chain recombines TRBV6-4 with TRBJ2-3, with D possibly TRBD2 on 7 matching bases. This CDR3 spans 16 amino acids. The germline V gene has CDR1 MRHNA and CDR2 SNTAGT. Trimming took off 3 bases at V and 7 bases at J, with 20 bases between the two ends. DNA of the CDR3: TGTGCCAGCAGTGATTTTTCAGCCGGGGGGCCAAATACGCAGTATTTT. Its protein is CASSDFSAGGPNTQYF.

This chain links TRBV6-1 with TRBJ1-4, with 7 nucleotides matching TRBD1. The V segment lost 2 bases and the J segment 5 bases; nucleotides outside the gene matches: 5. Germline V CDR1 and CDR2: MNHNS, SASEGT. The CDR3 is 15 amino acids. Written as DNA, the CDR3 is TGTGCCAGCAGTGAATCCGGGACAGAAAATGAAAAACTGTTTTTT. Its protein is CASSESGTENEKLFF.

The chain employs TRBV19 and TRBJ1-2; TRBD1 matches 9 bases. Germline V gene data show CDR1 as LNHDA and CDR2 as SQIVND (reference sequence). The ends lost 7 bases at V and 4 bases at J; junction bases unmatched: 7. The CDR3 spans 14 residues. CDR3 in DNA: TGTGCCAGTAAAGGGACGACAGGGGGCTATGGCTACACCTTC. Protein: CASKGTTGGYGYTF.

The chain is built from TRBV23-1 and TRBJ1-3; D call uncertain. TRBV23-1 is identified as an open reading frame with a role that is uncertain. Trimming took 3 bases from V and 6 from J, leaving 9 bases between them. The CDR3 length is 13 residues. CDR3 residues: CASSHPPINTIYF. The CDR3 DNA reads TGCGCCAGCAGTCATCCACCTATAAACACCATATATTTT.

The rearrangement joins TRBV18 to TRBJ1-4; TRBD1 might be the D (5 bases). V lost 4 bases and J lost 0, with 12 bases in between. Germline V gives CDR1 KGHSH, CDR2 LQKENI. CDR3 length: 16 amino acids. Here the CDR3 reads CASSLIQDPTNEKLFF. CDR3 bases: TGTGCCAGCTCACTTATACAGGATCCAACTAATGAAAAACTGTTTTTT.

V and J are TRBV13 and TRBJ2-7; 8 bases match TRBD1. The CDR3 is 18 amino acids. Germline V gives CDR1 PRHDT, CDR2 FYEKMQ (reference sequence). The V gene end was trimmed by 2 bases and the J gene end by 4 bases; junction bases not matched to a gene: 16. DNA for the CDR3: TGTGCCAGCAGCTTAAGGCGAGTTGGGGACAGGTCAATTTACGAGCAGTACTTC. This sequence encodes CASSLRRVGDRSIYEQYF.

The chain is built from TRBV6-6 and TRBJ2-5; the D is unclear. In germline, CDR1 is MNHNY, CDR2 SVGAGI (reference sequence). Trimming left V 6 bases short and J 2 bases short, with 4 bases between. This CDR3 region has 11 residues. The CDR3 spells CASRKQETQYF. The CDR3 DNA reads TGTGCCAGCAGGAAACAAGAGACCCAGTACTTC.

This clone was seen once. CDR3 bases: TGCGCCAGCAGCTGGGGAAACAGGGGAGAGTGGGATGAGCAGTTCTTC. Amino acids: CASSWGNRGEWDEQFF. The chain uses TRBV5-1 and TRBJ2-1; TRBD1 matches at 7 bases. Germline-derived CDR1 and CDR2 are SGHRS and YFSETQ. The CDR3 covers 16 residues. J lost 8 bases, V lost 3 bases, and 14 bases had no gene match. Complete variable domain (other parts from reference TRBV5-1 and TRBJ2-1): KAGVTQTPRYLIKTRGQQVTLSCSPISGHRSVSWYQQTPGQGLQFLFEYFSETQRNKGNFPGRFSGRQFSNSRSEMNVSTLELGDSALYLCASSWGNRGEWDEQFFGPGTRLTVL.

V usage is TRBV28 and J usage is TRBJ1-1, with a possible D match to TRBD1 (6 bases). Per the germline V gene, CDR1 is MDHEN and CDR2 is SYDVKM. This CDR3 is 13 amino acids long. V was clipped by 7 bases and J by 0 bases, with 9 bases between them. The CDR3 DNA follows: TGTGCCAGCAAGGGGGGAATGAACACTGAAGCTTTCTTT. Translation: CASKGGMNTEAFF.

The chain joins TRBV6-1 to TRBJ2-7; D tentatively fits TRBD1 or TRBD2 (6 bases each). CDR1 is MNHNS and CDR2 is SASEGT in the germline V gene. This CDR3 is built from 14 residues. The V gene lost 6 bases and the J gene lost 2 bases, with 14 bases spanning the gap. Written as DNA, the CDR3 is TGTGCCAGCAGGGTCGGGGGCCTGGCCTACGAGCAGTACTTC. It codes for CASRVGGLAYEQYF.